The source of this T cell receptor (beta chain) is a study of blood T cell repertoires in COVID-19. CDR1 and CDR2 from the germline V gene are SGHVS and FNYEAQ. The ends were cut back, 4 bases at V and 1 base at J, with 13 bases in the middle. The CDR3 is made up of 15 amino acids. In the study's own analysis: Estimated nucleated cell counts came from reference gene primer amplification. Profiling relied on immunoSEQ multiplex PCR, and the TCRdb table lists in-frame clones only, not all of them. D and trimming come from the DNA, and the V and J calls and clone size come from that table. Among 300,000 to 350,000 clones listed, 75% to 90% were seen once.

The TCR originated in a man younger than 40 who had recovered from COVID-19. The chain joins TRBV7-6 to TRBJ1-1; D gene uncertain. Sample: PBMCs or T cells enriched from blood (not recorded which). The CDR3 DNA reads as TGTGCCAGCAGCTCAACAACGGGAACGAACACTGAAGCTTTCTTT. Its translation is CASSSTTGTNTEAFF.